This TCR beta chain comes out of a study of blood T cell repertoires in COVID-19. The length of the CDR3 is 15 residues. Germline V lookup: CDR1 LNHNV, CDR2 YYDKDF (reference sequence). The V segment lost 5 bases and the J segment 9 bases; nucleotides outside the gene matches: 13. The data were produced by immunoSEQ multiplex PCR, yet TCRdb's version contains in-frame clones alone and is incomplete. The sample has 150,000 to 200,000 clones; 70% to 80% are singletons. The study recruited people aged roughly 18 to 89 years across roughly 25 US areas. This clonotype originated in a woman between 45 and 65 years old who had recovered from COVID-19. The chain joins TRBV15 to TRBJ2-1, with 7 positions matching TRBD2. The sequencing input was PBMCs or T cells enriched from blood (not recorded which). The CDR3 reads CATSVTGGRAGEQFF. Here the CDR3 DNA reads TGTGCCACCAGCGTAACTGGAGGGAGGGCCGGTGAGCAGTTCTTC.